This T cell receptor (beta chain) was profiled in a study of cytomegalovirus exposure and HLA in healthy donors. Background on the study: The roughly 120 validation repertoires, a later analysis reported, used the same platform as the approximately 700 first-cohort repertoires.

Regarding the study as a whole: Roughly 170 TCR beta chains were listed as cytomegalovirus-associated.

The CDR3 is made up of 13 amino acids. Trimming removed 3 bases from V and 7 bases from J, with 12 bases in between. Germline V gene lookup returns CDR1 SEHNR and CDR2 FQNEAQ (reference sequence). The method was immunoSEQ multiplex PCR; TCRdb's version includes in-frame clones alone and lacks a portion of them. The profile shows about 150,000 clones, approximately 90% of them singletons. About this clone: Its cognate antigen is unknown.

This chain connects TRBV7-9 to TRBJ1-1, with D possibly TRBD1 on 6 matching bases. Sequenced: PBMCs. The TCR comes from a young man in good health and CMV-seronegative. The CDR3 sequence is CASSLTGELEAFF. CDR3 DNA: TGTGCCAGCAGCTTGACAGGCGAACTTGAAGCTTTCTTT.